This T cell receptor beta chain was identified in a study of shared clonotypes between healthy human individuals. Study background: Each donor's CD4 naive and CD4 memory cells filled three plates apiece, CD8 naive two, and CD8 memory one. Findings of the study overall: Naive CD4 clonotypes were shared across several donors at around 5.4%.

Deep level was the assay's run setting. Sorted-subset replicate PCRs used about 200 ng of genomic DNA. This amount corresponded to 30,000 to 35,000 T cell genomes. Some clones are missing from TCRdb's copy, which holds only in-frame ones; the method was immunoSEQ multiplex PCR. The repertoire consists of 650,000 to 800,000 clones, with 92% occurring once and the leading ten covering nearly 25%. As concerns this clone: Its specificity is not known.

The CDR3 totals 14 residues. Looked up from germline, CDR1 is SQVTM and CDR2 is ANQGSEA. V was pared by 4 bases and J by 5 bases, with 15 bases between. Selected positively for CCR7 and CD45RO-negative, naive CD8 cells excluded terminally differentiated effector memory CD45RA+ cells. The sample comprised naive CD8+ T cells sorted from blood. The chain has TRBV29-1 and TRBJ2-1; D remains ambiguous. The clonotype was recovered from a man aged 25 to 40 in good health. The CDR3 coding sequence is TGCAGCGTTGGGAATGGCATTCTGGACAATGAGCAGTTCTTC. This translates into CSVGNGILDNEQFF.